These T cell receptor beta chains were read from a single sample in a study of shared clonotypes between healthy human individuals. Using immunoSEQ multiplex PCR, the repertoire was profiled, and TCRdb retains in-frame clones only, with some absent. The sample holds some 1.5 million clones, more than 95% seen once. The sequencing sample was made of naive CD4+ T cells sorted from blood. These receptor sequences come from a man aged 30 to 45 in good health. Both conserved end residues are part of each CDR3. Fields, in order: V gene, D gene, clone size, J gene, CDR3 protein, CDR3 DNA. The D gene is left open where the match is weak. Not all rows give a size; the values are once, few, many and, for expanded clones, a class.

>TRBV2|TRBD2|NA|TRBJ2-7
CARLRDRRTSGNYEQYF
TGTGCCAGACTCCGGGACAGGAGGACTAGCGGAAACTACGAGCAGTACTTC
>TRBV30|NA|NA|TRBJ2-3
CAWSVQVGDTQYF
TGTGCCTGGAGTGTTCAAGTCGGCGATACGCAGTATTTT
>TRBV10-1|NA|NA|TRBJ1-1
CASSESRGKAFF
TGCGCCAGCAGTGAGTCAAGGGGTAAAGCTTTCTTT
>TRBV5-1|NA|NA|TRBJ1-2
CASSLSPYYGYTF
TGCGCCAGCAGCTTGTCACCCTACTATGGCTACACCTTC
>TRBV28|NA|NA|TRBJ2-1
CASSSYFNEQFF
TGTGCCAGCAGTTCCTACTTCAATGAGCAGTTCTTC
>TRBV10-1|NA|NA|TRBJ2-3
CASRGLGQDTQYF
TGCGCCAGCAGGGGTCTGGGGCAAGATACGCAGTATTTT
>TRBV28|NA|NA|TRBJ1-5
CASSPQRGLGSNQPQHF
TGTGCCAGCAGTCCCCAAAGAGGGTTAGGTAGCAATCAGCCCCAGCATTTT
>TRBV7-9|NA|NA|TRBJ2-7
CASSFEGQSSYEQYF
TGTGCCAGCAGCTTCGAAGGGCAGAGCTCCTACGAGCAGTACTTC
>TRBV7-9|NA|NA|TRBJ2-3
CASSGGKAMDTQYF
TGTGCCAGCAGCGGAGGCAAAGCCATGGATACGCAGTATTTT
>TRBV4-2|TRBD2|once|TRBJ2-5
CASSQAQTSGGAETQYF
TGTGCCAGCAGCCAAGCTCAGACTAGCGGGGGGGCGGAGACCCAGTACTTC
>TRBV11-1|TRBD2|NA|TRBJ2-5
CASSFSGRAQETQYF
TGTGCCAGCAGCTTTAGCGGGAGGGCCCAAGAGACCCAGTACTTC
>TRBV25-1|NA|NA|TRBJ2-3
CASRFTDTQYF
TGTGCCAGCAGATTCACAGATACGCAGTATTTT
>TRBV7-9|NA|NA|TRBJ1-2
CASSFQGHAVDGYTF
TGTGCCAGCAGCTTTCAAGGACACGCGGTTGATGGCTACACCTTC
>TRBV28|TRBD1|NA|TRBJ2-5
CASSIRGRPQETQYF
TGTGCCAGCAGTATTAGGGGGCGCCCCCAAGAGACCCAGTACTTC
>TRBV15|NA|NA|TRBJ2-7
CATSRDQVGRGFSYEQYF
TGTGCCACCAGCAGAGATCAAGTGGGAAGGGGTTTCTCCTACGAGCAGTACTTC
>TRBV2|NA|few|TRBJ2-7
CASTAGTYEQYF
TGTGCCAGCACGGCGGGGACCTACGAGCAGTACTTC
>TRBV18|NA|NA|TRBJ1-5
CASSPDGNQPQHF
TGTGCCAGCTCACCAGATGGCAATCAGCCCCAGCATTTT
>TRBV6-5|TRBD1|NA|TRBJ1-1
CASSRTGENTEAFF
TGTGCCAGCAGTCGGACAGGGGAGAACACTGAAGCTTTCTTT
>TRBV11-2|NA|NA|TRBJ2-7
CASSQDWGSYEQYF
TGTGCCAGCAGCCAGGACTGGGGCTCCTACGAGCAGTACTTC
>TRBV28|TRBD2|NA|TRBJ2-5
CASSLWTSGSKTQYF
TGTGCCAGCAGTTTATGGACTAGCGGGAGCAAGACCCAGTACTTC
>TRBV11-3|NA|NA|TRBJ2-3
CASSGADTQYF
TGTGCCAGCTCGGGGGCAGATACGCAGTATTTT
>TRBV7-8|NA|NA|TRBJ1-4
CASSPLAGSREKLFF
TGTGCCAGCAGCCCCCTGGCGGGCAGTCGTGAAAAACTGTTTTTT
>TRBV5-1|TRBD2|NA|TRBJ2-5
CASSFLAGLRETQYF
TGCGCCAGCAGCTTTTTAGCGGGACTCCGGGAGACCCAGTACTTC
>TRBV5-1|TRBD2|once|TRBJ2-5
CASRELVWAESAGSGETQYF
TGCGCCAGCAGGGAACTTGTTTGGGCAGAATCAGCGGGATCGGGGGAGACCCAGTACTTC
>TRBV30|NA|NA|TRBJ1-4
CAWRNSKPEKLFF
TGTGCCTGGAGAAATAGCAAGCCGGAAAAACTGTTTTTT
>TRBV28|NA|NA|TRBJ2-1
CASKGVLSSYNEQFF
TGTGCCAGCAAAGGGGTCCTAAGCTCCTACAATGAGCAGTTCTTC
>TRBV7-6|TRBD1|NA|TRBJ2-5
CASSSGQGETQYF
TGTGCCAGCAGCTCGGGACAGGGAGAGACCCAGTACTTC
>TRBV11-3|TRBD2|few|TRBJ2-7
CASSFASGSGEQYF
TGTGCCAGCAGCTTCGCTAGCGGGAGTGGGGAGCAGTACTTC
>TRBV14|NA|NA|TRBJ2-1
CASSRPGLINNEQFF
TGTGCCAGCAGCCGTCCGGGACTGATTAACAATGAGCAGTTCTTC
>TRBV7-2|NA|NA|TRBJ2-7
CASSLSGWYSYEQYF
TGTGCCAGCAGCTTAAGCGGGTGGTACTCCTACGAGCAGTACTTC
>TRBV28|NA|NA|TRBJ2-3
CASTNGPRDTQYF
TGTGCCAGCACTAATGGACCGCGAGATACGCAGTATTTT
>TRBV5-4|TRBD2|NA|TRBJ2-2
CASSQGTSGPTGELFF
TGTGCCAGCAGCCAGGGGACTAGCGGGCCGACCGGGGAGCTGTTTTTT
>TRBV5-5|NA|NA|TRBJ2-1
CASSSTRFSYNEQFF
TGTGCCAGCAGCTCGACTAGATTCTCCTACAATGAGCAGTTCTTC
>TRBV18|TRBD2|NA|TRBJ2-1
CASSPVPGTSGSRNEQFF
TGTGCCAGCTCACCGGTTCCCGGGACTAGCGGGAGTCGGAATGAGCAGTTCTTC
>TRBV7-2|NA|NA|TRBJ1-2
CASSFSLEGYTF
TGTGCCAGCAGCTTTTCACTTGAGGGCTACACCTTC
>TRBV18|NA|once|TRBJ1-1
CASSPRRGNPEAFF
TGTGCCAGCTCACCTCGTAGGGGGAACCCTGAAGCTTTCTTT